This T cell receptor (beta chain) was found in a study of blood T cell repertoires in COVID-19. At the level of the study: Sample material is recorded as cDNA or gDNA derived from T cells, B-cell-depleted T cells, or PBMCs.

TCRdb's table, derived via immunoSEQ multiplex PCR, lists solely in-frame clones and lacks some. Here the sample spans 160,000 or so clones, 80% to 85% being singletons. Germline V gene lookup returns CDR1 MDHEN and CDR2 SYDVKM. V dropped 8 bases and J dropped 6; count of bases not matched to a gene: 4. The CDR3 is 13 residues long. The sample taken for sequencing was PBMCs or T cells enriched from blood (not recorded which). J is TRBJ1-6 and V is TRBV28; 7 bases line up with TRBD1. The sequence was collected from a woman aged 45-65 years who had recovered from COVID-19. The CDR3 loop is CASGRDSNSPLHF. DNA for the CDR3: TGTGCCAGCGGTCGGGACAGTAATTCACCCCTCCACTTT.